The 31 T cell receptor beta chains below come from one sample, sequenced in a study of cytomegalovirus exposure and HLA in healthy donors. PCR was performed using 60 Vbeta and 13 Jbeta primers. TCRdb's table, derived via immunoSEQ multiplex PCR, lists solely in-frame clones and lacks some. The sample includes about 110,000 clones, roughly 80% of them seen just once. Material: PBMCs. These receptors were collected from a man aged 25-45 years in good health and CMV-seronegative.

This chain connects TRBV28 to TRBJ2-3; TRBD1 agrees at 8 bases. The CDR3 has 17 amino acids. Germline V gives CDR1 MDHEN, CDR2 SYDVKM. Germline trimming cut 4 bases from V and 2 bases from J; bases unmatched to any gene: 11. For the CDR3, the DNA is TGTGCCAGCAGTTCTCTCCTTCCGGACAGGGACACAGATACGCAGTATTTT. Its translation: CASSSLLPDRDTDTQYF.

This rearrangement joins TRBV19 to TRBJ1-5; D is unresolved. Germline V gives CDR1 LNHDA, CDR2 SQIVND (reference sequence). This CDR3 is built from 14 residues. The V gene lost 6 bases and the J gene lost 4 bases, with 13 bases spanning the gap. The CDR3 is CASREGAFNQPQHF. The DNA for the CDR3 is TGTGCCAGTAGGGAGGGTGCCTTTAATCAGCCCCAGCATTTT.

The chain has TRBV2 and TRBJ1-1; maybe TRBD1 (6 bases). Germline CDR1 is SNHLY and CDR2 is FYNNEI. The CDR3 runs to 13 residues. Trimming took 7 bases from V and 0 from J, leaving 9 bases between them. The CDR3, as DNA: TGTGCCAGCAATTACAGGGTGAACACTGAAGCTTTCTTT. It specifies CASNYRVNTEAFF.

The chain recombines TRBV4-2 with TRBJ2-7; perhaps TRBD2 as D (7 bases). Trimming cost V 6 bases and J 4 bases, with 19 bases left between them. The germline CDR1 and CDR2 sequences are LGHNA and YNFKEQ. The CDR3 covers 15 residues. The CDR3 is CASRLEQGGAYEQYF. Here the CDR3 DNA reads TGTGCCAGCAGGCTTGAACAAGGGGGGGCTTACGAGCAGTACTTC.

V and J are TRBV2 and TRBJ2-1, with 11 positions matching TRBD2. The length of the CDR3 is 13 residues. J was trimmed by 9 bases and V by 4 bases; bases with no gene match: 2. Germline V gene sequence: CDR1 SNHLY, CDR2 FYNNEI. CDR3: CASSGLAGTEQFF. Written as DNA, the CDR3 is TGTGCCAGCAGTGGACTAGCGGGGACTGAGCAGTTCTTC.

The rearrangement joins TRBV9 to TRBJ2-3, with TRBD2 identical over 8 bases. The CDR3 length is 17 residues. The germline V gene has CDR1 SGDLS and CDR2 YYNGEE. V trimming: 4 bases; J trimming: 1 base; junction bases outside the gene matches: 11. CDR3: CASSPLPAGEGTDTQYF. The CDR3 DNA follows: TGTGCCAGCAGCCCCCTTCCAGCGGGAGAAGGCACAGATACGCAGTATTTT.

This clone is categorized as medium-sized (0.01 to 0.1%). In nucleotides, the CDR3 is TGTGCCAGCAGTTTAGGGGGGGGCTATAATTCACCCCTCCACTTT. Its translation is CASSLGGGYNSPLHF. The chain carries TRBV6-5 and TRBJ1-6, with D possibly TRBD1 on 6 matching bases. V lost 4 bases, J lost 3 bases, and 10 bases lay in between. The CDR3 is 15 amino acids. The germline V gene has CDR1 MNHEY and CDR2 SVGAGI.

The CDR3 DNA reads as TGTGCCAGCAGCGGTAGACAGGGGGCTAGTTCACCCCTCCACTTT. This sequence encodes CASSGRQGASSPLHF. V usage is TRBV6-1 and J usage is TRBJ1-6; the match to TRBD1 covers 10 bases. From germline, CDR1 is MNHNS and CDR2 SASEGT. The V segment lost 6 bases and the J segment 9 bases; nucleotides outside the gene matches: 8. This CDR3 spans 15 amino acids.

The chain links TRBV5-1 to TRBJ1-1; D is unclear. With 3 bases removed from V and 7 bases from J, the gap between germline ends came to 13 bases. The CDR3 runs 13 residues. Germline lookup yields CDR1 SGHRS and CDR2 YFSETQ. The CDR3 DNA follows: TGCGCCAGCAGCTCCCTAGGCGGGGTTGAAGCTTTCTTT. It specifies CASSSLGGVEAFF.

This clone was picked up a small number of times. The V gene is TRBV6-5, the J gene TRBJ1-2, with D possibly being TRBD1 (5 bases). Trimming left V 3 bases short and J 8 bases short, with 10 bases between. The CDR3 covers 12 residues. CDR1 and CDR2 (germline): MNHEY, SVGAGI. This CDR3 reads CASSYGGMGYTF. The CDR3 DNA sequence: TGTGCCAGCAGTTATGGGGGGATGGGCTACACCTTC.

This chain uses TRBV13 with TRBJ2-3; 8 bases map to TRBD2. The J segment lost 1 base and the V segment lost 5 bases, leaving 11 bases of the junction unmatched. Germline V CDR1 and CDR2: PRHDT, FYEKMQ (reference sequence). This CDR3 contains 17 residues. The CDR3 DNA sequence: TGTGCCAGCAGCCTCAGCGGTCGGGAGGGCCGCACAGATACGCAGTATTTT. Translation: CASSLSGREGRTDTQYF.

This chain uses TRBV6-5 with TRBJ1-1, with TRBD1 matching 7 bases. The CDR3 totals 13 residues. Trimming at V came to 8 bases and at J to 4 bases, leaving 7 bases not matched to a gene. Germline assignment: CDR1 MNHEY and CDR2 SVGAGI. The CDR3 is CASGKQGITEAFF. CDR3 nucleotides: TGTGCCAGCGGAAAACAGGGGATCACTGAAGCTTTCTTT.

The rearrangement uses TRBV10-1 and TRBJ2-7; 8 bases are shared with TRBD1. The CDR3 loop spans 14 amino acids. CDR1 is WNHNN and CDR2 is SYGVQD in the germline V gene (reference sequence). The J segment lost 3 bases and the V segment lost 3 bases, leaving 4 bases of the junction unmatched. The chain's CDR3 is CASSDSDRGYEQYF. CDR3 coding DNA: TGCGCCAGCAGTGACTCAGACAGGGGCTACGAGCAGTACTTC.

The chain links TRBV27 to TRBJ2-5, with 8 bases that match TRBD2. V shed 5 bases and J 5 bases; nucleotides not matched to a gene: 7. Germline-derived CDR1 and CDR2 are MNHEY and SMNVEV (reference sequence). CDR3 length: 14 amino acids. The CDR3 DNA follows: TGTGCCAGCAGTCCCCGGGGGGGTGGGGAGACCCAGTACTTC. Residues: CASSPRGGGETQYF.

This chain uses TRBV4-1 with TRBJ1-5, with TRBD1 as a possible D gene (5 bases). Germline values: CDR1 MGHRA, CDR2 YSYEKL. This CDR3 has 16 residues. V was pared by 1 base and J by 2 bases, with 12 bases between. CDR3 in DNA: TGCGCCAGCAGCCAAGGAGGCAGGGCCGGCAATCAGCCCCAGCATTTT. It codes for CASSQGGRAGNQPQHF.

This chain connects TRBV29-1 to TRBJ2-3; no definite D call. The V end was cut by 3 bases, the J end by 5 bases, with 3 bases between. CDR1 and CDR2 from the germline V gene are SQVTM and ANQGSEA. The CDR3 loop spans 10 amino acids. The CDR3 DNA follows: TGCAGCGTTGACATAGATACGCAGTATTTT. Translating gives CSVDIDTQYF.

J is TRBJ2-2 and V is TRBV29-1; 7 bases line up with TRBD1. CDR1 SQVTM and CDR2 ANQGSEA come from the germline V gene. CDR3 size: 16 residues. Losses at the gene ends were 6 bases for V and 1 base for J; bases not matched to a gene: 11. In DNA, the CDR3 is TGCAGCGTCTCTGGGGACAGCGCCCTGAACACCGGGGAGCTGTTTTTT. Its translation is CSVSGDSALNTGELFF.

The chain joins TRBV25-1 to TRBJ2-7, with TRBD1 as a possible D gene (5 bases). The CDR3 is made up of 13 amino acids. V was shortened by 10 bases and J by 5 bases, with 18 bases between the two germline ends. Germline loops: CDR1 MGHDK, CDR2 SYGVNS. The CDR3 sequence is CAKGDSLGNEQYF. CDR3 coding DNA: TGTGCCAAAGGAGACAGCCTAGGGAACGAGCAGTACTTC.

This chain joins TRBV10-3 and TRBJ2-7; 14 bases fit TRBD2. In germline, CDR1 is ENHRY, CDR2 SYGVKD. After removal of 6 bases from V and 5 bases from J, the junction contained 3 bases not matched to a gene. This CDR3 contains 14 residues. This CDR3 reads CAIRPGLAGDEQYF. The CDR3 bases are TGTGCCATCAGACCGGGACTAGCGGGAGACGAGCAGTACTTC.

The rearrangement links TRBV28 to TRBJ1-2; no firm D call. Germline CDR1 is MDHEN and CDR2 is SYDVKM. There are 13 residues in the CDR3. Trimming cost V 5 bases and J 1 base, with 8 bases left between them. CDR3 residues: CASSPSVNYGYTF. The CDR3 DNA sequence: TGTGCCAGCAGTCCTTCAGTTAACTATGGCTACACCTTC.

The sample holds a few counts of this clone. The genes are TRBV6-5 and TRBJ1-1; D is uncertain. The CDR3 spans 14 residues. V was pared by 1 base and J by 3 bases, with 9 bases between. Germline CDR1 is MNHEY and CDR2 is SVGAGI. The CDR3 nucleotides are TGTGCCAGCAGTTACTTCAGCGGGGACACTGAAGCTTTCTTT. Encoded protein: CASSYFSGDTEAFF.

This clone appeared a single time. The CDR3 nucleotides are TGTGCCAGCAGCCAGAACAGGGGCTGGGAGACCCAGTACTTC. As protein: CASSQNRGWETQYF. V usage is TRBV11-2 and J usage is TRBJ2-5; 7 nucleotides line up with TRBD1. Per the germline V gene, CDR1 is SGHAT and CDR2 is FQNNGV. The CDR3 totals 14 residues. V dropped 5 bases and J dropped 5; count of bases not matched to a gene: 8.

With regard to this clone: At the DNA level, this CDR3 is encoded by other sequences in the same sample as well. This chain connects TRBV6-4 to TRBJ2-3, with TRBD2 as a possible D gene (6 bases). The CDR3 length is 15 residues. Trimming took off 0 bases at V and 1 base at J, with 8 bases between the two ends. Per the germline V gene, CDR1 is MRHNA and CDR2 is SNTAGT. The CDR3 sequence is CASSDSPGGTDTQYF. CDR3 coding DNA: TGTGCCAGCAGTGACTCCCCGGGGGGCACAGATACGCAGTATTTT.

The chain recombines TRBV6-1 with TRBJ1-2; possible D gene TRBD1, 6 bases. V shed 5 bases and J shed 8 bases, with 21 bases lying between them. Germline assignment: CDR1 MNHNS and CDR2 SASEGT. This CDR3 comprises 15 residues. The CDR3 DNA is TGTGCCAGCAGTAGAAGTAGGGGACACCCTGAAGGCTACACCTTC. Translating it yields CASSRSRGHPEGYTF.

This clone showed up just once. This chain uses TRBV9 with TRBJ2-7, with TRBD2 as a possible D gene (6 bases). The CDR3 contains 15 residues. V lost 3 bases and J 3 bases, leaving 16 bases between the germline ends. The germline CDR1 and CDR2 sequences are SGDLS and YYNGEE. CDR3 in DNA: TGTGCCAGCAGCGGGGGGGAGACGGGGCACTACGAGCAGTACTTC. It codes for CASSGGETGHYEQYF.

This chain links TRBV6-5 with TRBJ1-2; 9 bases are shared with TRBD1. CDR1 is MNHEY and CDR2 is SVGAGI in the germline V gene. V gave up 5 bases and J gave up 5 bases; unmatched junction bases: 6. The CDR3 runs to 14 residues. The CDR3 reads CASSPSGQGYGYTF. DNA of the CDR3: TGTGCCAGCAGTCCTTCCGGACAGGGGTATGGCTACACCTTC.

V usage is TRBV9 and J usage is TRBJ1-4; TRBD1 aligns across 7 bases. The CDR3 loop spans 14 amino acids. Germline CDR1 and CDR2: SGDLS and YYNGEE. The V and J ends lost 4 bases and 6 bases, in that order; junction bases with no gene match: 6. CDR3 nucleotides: TGTGCCAGCAGCCCAACAGGGGTTTATGAAAAACTGTTTTTT. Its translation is CASSPTGVYEKLFF.

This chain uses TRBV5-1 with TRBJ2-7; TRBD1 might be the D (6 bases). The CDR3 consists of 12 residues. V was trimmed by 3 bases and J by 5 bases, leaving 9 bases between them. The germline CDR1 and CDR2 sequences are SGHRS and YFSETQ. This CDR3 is CASSSTGHEQYF. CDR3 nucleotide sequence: TGCGCCAGCAGCTCAACAGGGCACGAGCAGTACTTC.

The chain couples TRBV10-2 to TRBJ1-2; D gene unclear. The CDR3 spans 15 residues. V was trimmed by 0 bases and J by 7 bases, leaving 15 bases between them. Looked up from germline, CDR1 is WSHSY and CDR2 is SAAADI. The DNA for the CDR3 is TGCGCCAGCAGTGAGTCGAATTTCGGGTTTCGTGGCTACACCTTC. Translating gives CASSESNFGFRGYTF.

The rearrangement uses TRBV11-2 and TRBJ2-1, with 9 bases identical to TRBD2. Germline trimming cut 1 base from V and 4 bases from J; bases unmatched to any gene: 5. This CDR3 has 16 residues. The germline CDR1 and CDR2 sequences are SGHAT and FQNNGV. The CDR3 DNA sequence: TGTGCCAGCAGCTTAGTTTTAGCGGGAGATTACAATGAGCAGTTCTTC. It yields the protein CASSLVLAGDYNEQFF.

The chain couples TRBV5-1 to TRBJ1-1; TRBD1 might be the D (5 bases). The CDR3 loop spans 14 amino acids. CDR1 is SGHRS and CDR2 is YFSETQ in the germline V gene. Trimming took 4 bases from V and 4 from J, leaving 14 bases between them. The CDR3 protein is CASSPLVGGTEAFF. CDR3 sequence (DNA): TGCGCCAGCAGCCCTCTGGTGGGGGGCACTGAAGCTTTCTTT.